This TCR beta chain was retrieved from a study of shared T cell receptors in the human thymus. This clone was seen only a few times. Measured with immunoSEQ multiplex PCR; TCRdb has only the in-frame clones, and not every one. The repertoire holds around 730,000 clones, with roughly 85% as singletons. Germline CDR1 is SGDLS and CDR2 is YYNGEE. The CDR3 sequence is 15 residues long. The junction had 6 bases not matched to a gene; V was cut back by 4 bases and J by 3 bases. The same sample was also used in a study of human thymus T cells. That study adds: Thymic tissue was derived from resections collected during corrective heart surgery.

Sequencing was performed on thymocytes. This rearrangement joins TRBV9 to TRBJ2-1; 8 bases map to TRBD2. This TCR derives from a girl in the first two years of life with a congenital heart defect. The CDR3 DNA reads TGTGCCAGCAGCCCCAGCGGGGGCCACTACAATGAGCAGTTCTTC. It specifies CASSPSGGHYNEQFF.